The 15 T cell receptor beta chains presented below share a single source sample, sequenced in a study of T cell clonotyping in hematopoietic cell transplantation. Assay used: immunoSEQ multiplex PCR; TCRdb lists only in-frame clones, some missing. This sample has approximately 8,700 clones, with approximately 85% found just once. The sequencing used PBMCs, collected 180 days after allogeneic stem cell transplant. The receptors here all came from a female patient aged 25-39 years who had an allogeneic stem cell transplant, so the T cells may come from the graft donor. Some clones in this sample may be carry-over from other donors' samples.

J is TRBJ1-2 and V is TRBV5-1, with a possible D match to TRBD1 (5 bases). The V and J ends lost 4 bases and 1 base respectively, with 5 bases between them. Germline CDR1 is SGHRS and CDR2 is YFSETQ. This CDR3 comprises 12 residues. CDR3 amino acids: CASSQGNYGYTF. The CDR3 nucleotides read TGCGCCAGCAGCCAGGGTAACTATGGCTACACCTTC.

The rearrangement uses TRBV27 and TRBJ1-5; 7 nucleotides align to TRBD1. The CDR3 loop spans 16 amino acids. Germline CDR1 is MNHEY and CDR2 is SMNVEV (reference sequence). Unmatched junction bases numbered 18, after V lost 10 bases and J lost 6 bases. Here the CDR3 DNA reads TGTGCCACCCGCCGACAGGGCGGAGGGGATTTTCAGCCCCAGCATTTT. Translation: CATRRQGGGDFQPQHF.

The genes are TRBV6-6 and TRBJ1-2, with D maybe TRBD1 (6 bases). Trimming took off 10 bases at V and 3 bases at J, with 15 bases between the two ends. Germline-derived CDR1 and CDR2 are MNHNY and SVGAGI (reference sequence). The CDR3 has 13 amino acids. DNA for the CDR3: TGTGCCATCCTAGACAGGCCCTACTATGGCTACACCTTC. Its protein product is CAILDRPYYGYTF.

The chain uses TRBV27 and TRBJ1-2; no clear D gene. Per the germline V gene, CDR1 is MNHEY and CDR2 is SMNVEV (reference sequence). V shed 2 bases and J shed 0 bases, with 10 bases lying between them. The CDR3 is 15 residues long. The CDR3, as DNA: TGTGCCAGCAGTTTAAAAAGTGCAGCTAACTATGGCTACACCTTC. Translating gives CASSLKSAANYGYTF.

The rearrangement links TRBV12-5 to TRBJ2-5, with 11 bases matching TRBD2. V lost 4 bases, J lost 5 bases, and 6 bases stayed unmatched. The CDR3 has 15 amino acids. Germline values: CDR1 LGHNT, CDR2 FRNRAP. CDR3 region: CASGSGLADRETQYF. CDR3 nucleotides: TGTGCTAGTGGTTCGGGACTAGCGGACCGTGAGACCCAGTACTTC.

The V gene is TRBV10-2, the J gene TRBJ1-6; unclear D gene. CDR1 and CDR2 (germline): WSHSY, SAAADI. CDR3 size: 14 residues. V lost 7 bases and J 7 bases, leaving 14 bases between the germline ends. The CDR3 DNA reads TGCGCCAGCAACCCGTTTCGAGGAAATTCACCCCTCCACTTT. Encoded protein: CASNPFRGNSPLHF.

The chain is built from TRBV6-1 and TRBJ2-7; no clear D. Germline CDR1 is MNHNS and CDR2 is SASEGT. V dropped 4 bases and J dropped 4 bases, with 5 bases sitting between them. The CDR3 has 11 amino acids. The CDR3 sequence is CASSGLYEQYF. CDR3 nucleotides: TGTGCCAGCAGTGGACTGTACGAGCAGTACTTC.

The chain has TRBV7-3 and TRBJ1-3; D not resolved. Germline V gene data show CDR1 as SGHTA and CDR2 as FQGTGA. This CDR3 comprises 14 residues. Trimming cost V 2 bases and J 1 base, with 6 bases left between them. CDR3 sequence: CASSLPGSGNTIYF. CDR3 nucleotide sequence: TGTGCCAGCAGCTTACCAGGTTCTGGAAACACCATATATTTT.

This chain connects TRBV7-8 to TRBJ1-3; possibly TRBD1 for D (5 bases). CDR1 and CDR2 (germline): SGHVS, FQNEAQ. This CDR3 spans 17 amino acids. The V and J ends lost 5 bases and 0 bases respectively, with 17 bases between them. Here the CDR3 reads CASSRGEGSSSGNTIYF. The CDR3 bases are TGTGCCAGCAGCCGGGGGGAGGGGTCGAGCTCTGGAAACACCATATATTTT.

This chain uses TRBV7-2 with TRBJ1-1; D is ambiguous. Germline CDR1 and CDR2: SGHTA and FQGNSA. The V gene lost 1 base and the J gene lost 4 bases, with 13 bases spanning the gap. This CDR3 has 15 residues. The CDR3 is CASSLVTRFFTEAFF. For the CDR3, the DNA is TGTGCCAGCAGCTTAGTTACTCGGTTTTTCACTGAAGCTTTCTTT.

V usage is TRBV7-2 and J usage is TRBJ2-3; D unresolved. There are 13 residues in the CDR3. Looked up from germline, CDR1 is SGHTA and CDR2 is FQGNSA. V lost 4 bases, J lost 7 bases, and 12 bases lay in between. The CDR3 sequence is CASSSYTYNTQYF. CDR3 bases: TGTGCCAGCAGCTCGTACACATATAATACGCAGTATTTT.

This sequence joins TRBV7-9 and TRBJ1-5, with 7 bases matching TRBD1. V shed 5 bases, J shed 4 bases, and the junction held 11 bases outside the gene matches. The germline gives CDR1 SEHNR, CDR2 FQNEAQ (reference sequence). The length of the CDR3 is 16 residues. The CDR3 bases are TGTGCCAGCAGCCAGGGGGGGAGGGGAGGGAATCAGCCCCAGCATTTT. This gives the protein CASSQGGRGGNQPQHF.

The chain couples TRBV7-9 to TRBJ2-7; D might be TRBD2 (5 bases). CDR1 is SEHNR and CDR2 is FQNEAQ in the germline V gene (reference sequence). The CDR3 has 11 amino acids. The V and J ends lost 1 base and 10 bases respectively, with 8 bases between them. CDR3 loop: CASSLGAGQYF. The DNA for the CDR3 is TGTGCCAGCAGCTTAGGTGCGGGCCAGTACTTC.

This chain links TRBV7-2 with TRBJ2-2; TRBD2 agrees at 7 bases. Germline-derived CDR1 and CDR2 are SGHTA and FQGNSA. This CDR3 comprises 14 residues. Trimming removed 3 bases from V and 8 bases from J; junction bases left unmatched: 6. The CDR3 protein is CASSFRTSSGELFF. In DNA, the CDR3 is TGTGCCAGCAGCTTCCGGACTAGTAGTGGGGAGCTGTTTTTT.

V gene TRBV5-1 combines with J gene TRBJ1-2; no reliable D call. Trimming removed 1 base from V and 2 bases from J, with 9 bases in between. The germline V gene has CDR1 SGHRS and CDR2 YFSETQ. CDR3 length: 14 residues. In DNA form, the CDR3 reads TGCGCCAGCAGCTTGACCTACAAGAACTATGGCTACACCTTC. It encodes CASSLTYKNYGYTF.